The present entry profiles one TCR beta chain with its context. The antigen is undetermined. CDR3 length equals 14 residues. CDR1 is PRHDT, CDR2 FYEKMQ, per germline (reference sequence). Trimming pared 3 bases from V and 5 bases from J, leaving 13 bases between. The data are from a study of a mutant IDH1 vaccine in newly diagnosed glioma. Sequenced by immunoSEQ multiplex PCR; TCRdb stores in-frame clones only, minus some. The sample carries about 110,000 clones, under 90% recorded once. Time point described: week 11, during vaccination. Topical imiquimod accompanied each vaccine dose, which consisted of 300 ug of mutant IDH1 20-mer peptide.

The source of this sequence is a woman in her forties or fifties with glioma. Material: PBMCs, obtained from a glioma patient whose treatment included an IDH1 peptide vaccine. The genes are TRBV13 and TRBJ2-5; a possible D gene is TRBD1 (8 bases). The CDR3: CASSLKQGGETQYF. CDR3 nucleotides: TGTGCCAGCAGCTTGAAACAGGGGGGGGAGACCCAGTACTTC.